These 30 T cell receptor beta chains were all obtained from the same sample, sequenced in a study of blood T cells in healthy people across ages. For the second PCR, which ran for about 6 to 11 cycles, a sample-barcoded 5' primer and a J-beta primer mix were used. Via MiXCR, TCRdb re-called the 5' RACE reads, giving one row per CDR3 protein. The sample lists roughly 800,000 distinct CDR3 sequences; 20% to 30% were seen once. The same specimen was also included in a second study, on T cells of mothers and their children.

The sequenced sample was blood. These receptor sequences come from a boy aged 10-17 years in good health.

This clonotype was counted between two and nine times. CDR3 sequence: CASSQERGLGEKLFF. The CDR3, as DNA: TGCGCCAGCAGCCAAGAAAGGGGGCTCGGCGAAAAACTGTTTTTT. The chain combines TRBV4-3 with TRBJ1-4; 7 bases match TRBD1. The CDR3 has 15 amino acids. Trimming at V came to 0 bases and at J to 8 bases, leaving 6 bases not matched to a gene. The germline CDR1 and CDR2 sequences are LGHNA and YSLEER.

The CDR3 DNA reads TGTGCCAGCAGCTTAACGGGACTAGCGTCGGTATGGGAGACCCAGTACTTC. Translating it yields CASSLTGLASVWETQYF. The chain combines TRBV7-2 with TRBJ2-5, with 10 bases lining up with TRBD2. The CDR3 contains 17 residues. The V segment lost 2 bases and the J segment 5 bases; nucleotides outside the gene matches: 11. Germline V lookup: CDR1 SGHTA, CDR2 FQGNSA. The full variable domain, completed using reference TRBV7-2 and TRBJ2-5, is GAGVSQSPSNKVTEKGKDVELRCDPISGHTALYWYRQSLGQGLEFLIYFQGNSAPDKSGLPSDRFSAERTGGSVSTLTIQRTQQEDSAVYLCASSLTGLASVWETQYFGPGTRLLVL.

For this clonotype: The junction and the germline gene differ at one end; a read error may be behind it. This chain's CDR3 is CSVVFQAPSSYNEQSF. The DNA for the CDR3 is TGCAGCGTTGTATTCCAGGCCCCGAGCTCCTACAATGAGCAGTCCTTC. The genes are TRBV29-1 and TRBJ2-1; D uncertain. The CDR3 runs to 16 residues. Germline loops: CDR1 SQVTM, CDR2 ANQGSEA.

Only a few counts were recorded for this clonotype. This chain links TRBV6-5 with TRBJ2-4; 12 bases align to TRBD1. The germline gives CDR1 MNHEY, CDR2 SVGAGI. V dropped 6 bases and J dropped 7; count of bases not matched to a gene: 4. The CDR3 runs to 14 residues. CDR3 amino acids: CASSSGQGANIQYF. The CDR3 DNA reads TGTGCCAGCAGCTCGGGACAGGGGGCGAACATTCAGTACTTC.

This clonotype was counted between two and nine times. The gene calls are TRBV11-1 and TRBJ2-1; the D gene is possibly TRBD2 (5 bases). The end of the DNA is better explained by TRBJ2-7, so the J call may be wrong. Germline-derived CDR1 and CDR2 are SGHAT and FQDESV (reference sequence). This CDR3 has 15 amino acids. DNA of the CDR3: TGTGCCAGCAGCTTACGGAGCGGCGCGGCTTACGAGCAGTACTTC. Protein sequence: CASSLRSGAAYEQYF.

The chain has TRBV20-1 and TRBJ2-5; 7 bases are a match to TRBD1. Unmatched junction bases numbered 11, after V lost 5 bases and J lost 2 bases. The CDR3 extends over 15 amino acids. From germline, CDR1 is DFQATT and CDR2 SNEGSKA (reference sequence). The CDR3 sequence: CSAERGTDTQETQYF. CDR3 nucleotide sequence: TGCAGTGCTGAAAGGGGGACAGACACTCAAGAGACCCAGTACTTC.

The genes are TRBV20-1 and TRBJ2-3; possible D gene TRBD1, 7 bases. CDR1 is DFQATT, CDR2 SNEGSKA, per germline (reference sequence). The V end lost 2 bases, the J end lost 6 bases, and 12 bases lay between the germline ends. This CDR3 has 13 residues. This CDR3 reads CSARQGGRDTQYF. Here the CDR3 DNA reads TGCAGTGCTAGACAGGGGGGCCGGGATACGCAGTATTTT.

CDR3 in amino acids: CASSSFGRGEKLFF. The CDR3 nucleotides read TGTGCCAGCAGCTCCTTCGGGAGGGGTGAAAAACTGTTTTTT. V and J are TRBV7-2 and TRBJ1-4; a weak D match, TRBD1 (5 bases). The CDR3 runs to 14 residues. CDR1 is SGHTA and CDR2 is FQGNSA in the germline V gene. V was clipped by 4 bases and J by 7 bases, with 13 bases between them.

CDR3 loop: CASSNIAGPTDTQYF. As DNA, the CDR3 is TGTGCCAGCAGCAATATAGCGGGGCCCACAGATACGCAGTATTTT. The chain employs TRBV12-3 or TRBV12-4 and TRBJ2-3, with TRBD2 matching over 8 bases. The CDR3 runs to 15 residues. With 6 bases clipped from V and 2 bases from J, the junction kept 7 bases outside the gene matches.

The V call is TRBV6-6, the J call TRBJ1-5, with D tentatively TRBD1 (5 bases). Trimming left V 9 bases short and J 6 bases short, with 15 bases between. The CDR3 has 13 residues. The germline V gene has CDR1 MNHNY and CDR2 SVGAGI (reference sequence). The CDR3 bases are TGTGCCAGTAGCCCTCCGGGGGTTCAGCCCCAGCATTTT. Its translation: CASSPPGVQPQHF.

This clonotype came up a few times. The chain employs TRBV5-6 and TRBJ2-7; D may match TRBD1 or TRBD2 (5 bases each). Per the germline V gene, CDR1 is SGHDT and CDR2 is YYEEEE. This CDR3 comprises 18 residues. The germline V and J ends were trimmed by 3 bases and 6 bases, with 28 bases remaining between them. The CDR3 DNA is TGTGCCAGCAGCTGGAAGCCGTATTCGGGACCCAAAGGATCCGAGCAGTACTTC. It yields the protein CASSWKPYSGPKGSEQYF.

CDR3 loop: CASSRDRHNEQFF. CDR3 nucleotide sequence: TGCGCCAGCAGCCGCGACAGACACAATGAGCAGTTCTTC. The chain couples TRBV4-3 to TRBJ2-5, with D perhaps matching TRBD1 (5 bases). The J call may be faulty, since TRBJ2-1 better matches the DNA end. The germline V gene encodes CDR1 LGHNA and CDR2 YSLEER. The CDR3 is 13 residues long.

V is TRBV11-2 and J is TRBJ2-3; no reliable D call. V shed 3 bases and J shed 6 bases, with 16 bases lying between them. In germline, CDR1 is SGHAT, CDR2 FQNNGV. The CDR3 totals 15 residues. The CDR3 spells CASSLIGTTGDTQYF. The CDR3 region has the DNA TGTGCCAGCAGCTTGATTGGCACAACTGGGGATACGCAGTATTTT. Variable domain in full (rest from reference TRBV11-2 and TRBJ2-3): EAGVAQSPRYKIIEKRQSVAFWCNPISGHATLYWYQQILGQGPKLLIQFQNNGVVDDSQLPKDRFSAERLKGVDSTLKIQPAKLEDSAVYLCASSLIGTTGDTQYFGPGTRLTVL.

The chain's CDR3 is CSARPQNYGYTF. CDR3 bases: TGCAGTGCTAGGCCGCAAAACTATGGCTACACCTTC. The rearrangement joins TRBV20-1 to TRBJ1-2; D gene ambiguous. Per the germline V gene, CDR1 is DFQATT and CDR2 is SNEGSKA (reference sequence). V shed 3 bases and J shed 2 bases, with 7 bases lying between them. CDR3 length: 12 amino acids.

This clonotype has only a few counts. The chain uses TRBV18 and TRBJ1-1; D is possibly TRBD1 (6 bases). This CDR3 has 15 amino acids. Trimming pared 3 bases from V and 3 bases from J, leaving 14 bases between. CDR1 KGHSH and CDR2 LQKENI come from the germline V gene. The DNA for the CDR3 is TGTGCCAGCTCACCGACAGGTCCTAGTGACACTGAAGCTTTCTTT. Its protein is CASSPTGPSDTEAFF. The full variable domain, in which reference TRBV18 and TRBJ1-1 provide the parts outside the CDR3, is NAGVMQNPRHLVRRRGQEARLRCSPMKGHSHVYWYRQLPEEGLKFMVYLQKENIIDESGMPKERFSAEFPKEGPSILRIQQVVRGDSAAYFCASSPTGPSDTEAFFGQGTRLTVV.

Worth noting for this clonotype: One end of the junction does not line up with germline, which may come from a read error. The CDR3: CAGSEMGARAEAFF. CDR3 DNA: TGTGCCGGCAGTGAAATGGGGGCGAGGGCTGAAGCTTTCTTT. This chain uses TRBV2 with TRBJ1-1; D perhaps matches TRBD1 (6 bases). Germline-derived CDR1 and CDR2 are SNHLY and FYNNEI. The CDR3 is 14 amino acids.

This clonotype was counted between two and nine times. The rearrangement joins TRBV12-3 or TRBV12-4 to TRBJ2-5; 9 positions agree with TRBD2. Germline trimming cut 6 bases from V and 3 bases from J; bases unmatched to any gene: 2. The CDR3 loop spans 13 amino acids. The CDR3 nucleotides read TGTGCCAGCAGCATAGCGGGGGAAGAGACCCAGTACTTC. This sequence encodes CASSIAGEETQYF.

CDR3 loop: CASSPGSRGLNYGYTF. In nucleotides, the CDR3 is TGTGCCAGCAGTCCAGGCTCCAGGGGCCTCAACTATGGCTACACCTTC. The chain is built from TRBV6-5 and TRBJ1-2; D might be TRBD1 (6 bases). The CDR3 length is 16 residues. V shed 5 bases and J shed 2 bases, with 18 bases lying between them. Germline CDR1 and CDR2: MNHEY and SVGAGI.

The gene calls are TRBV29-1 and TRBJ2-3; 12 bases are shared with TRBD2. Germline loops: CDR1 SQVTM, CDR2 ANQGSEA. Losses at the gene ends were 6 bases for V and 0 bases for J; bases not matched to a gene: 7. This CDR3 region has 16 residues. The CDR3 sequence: CSVVRLAGDSTDTQYF. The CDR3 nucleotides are TGCAGCGTCGTACGACTAGCGGGAGATAGCACAGATACGCAGTATTTT.

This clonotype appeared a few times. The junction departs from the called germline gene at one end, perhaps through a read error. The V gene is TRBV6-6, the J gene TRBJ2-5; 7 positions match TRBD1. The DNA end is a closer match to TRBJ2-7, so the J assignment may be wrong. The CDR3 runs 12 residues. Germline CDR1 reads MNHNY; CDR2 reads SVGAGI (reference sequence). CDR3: CTSRRQGYEQYF. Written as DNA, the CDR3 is TGTACCAGCAGAAGACAGGGCTACGAGCAGTACTTC.

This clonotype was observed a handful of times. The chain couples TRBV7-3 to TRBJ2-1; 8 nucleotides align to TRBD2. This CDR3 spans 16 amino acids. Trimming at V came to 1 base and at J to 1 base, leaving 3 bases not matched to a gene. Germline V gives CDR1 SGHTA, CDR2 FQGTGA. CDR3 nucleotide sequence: TGTGCCAGCAGCTTAAAGCTAGCGGGTTCCTACAATGAGCAGTTCTTC. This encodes CASSLKLAGSYNEQFF.

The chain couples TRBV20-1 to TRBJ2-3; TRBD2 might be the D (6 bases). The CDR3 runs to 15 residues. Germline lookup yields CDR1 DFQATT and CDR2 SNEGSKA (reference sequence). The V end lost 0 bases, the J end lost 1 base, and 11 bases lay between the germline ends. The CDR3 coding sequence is TGCAGTGCTAGAGATCCCAGGAGGGGCACAGATACGCAGTATTTT. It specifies CSARDPRRGTDTQYF.

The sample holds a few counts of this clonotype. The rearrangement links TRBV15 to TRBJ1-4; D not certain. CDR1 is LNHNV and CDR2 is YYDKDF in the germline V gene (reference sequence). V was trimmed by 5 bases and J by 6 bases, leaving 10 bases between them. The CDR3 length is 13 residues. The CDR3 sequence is CATSPGVYEKLFF. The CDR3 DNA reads TGTGCCACCAGCCCTGGAGTTTATGAAAAACTGTTTTTT.

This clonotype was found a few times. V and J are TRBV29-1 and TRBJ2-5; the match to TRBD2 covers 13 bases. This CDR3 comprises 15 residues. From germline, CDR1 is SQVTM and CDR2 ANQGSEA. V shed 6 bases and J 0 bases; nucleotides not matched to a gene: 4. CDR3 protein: CSVLGTSGDQETQYF. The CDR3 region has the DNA TGCAGCGTCCTTGGGACTAGCGGGGACCAAGAGACCCAGTACTTC.

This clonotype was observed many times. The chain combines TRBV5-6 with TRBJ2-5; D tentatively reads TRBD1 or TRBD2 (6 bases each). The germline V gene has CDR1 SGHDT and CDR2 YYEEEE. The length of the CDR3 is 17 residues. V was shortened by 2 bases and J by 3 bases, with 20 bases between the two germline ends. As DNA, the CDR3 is TGTGCCAGCAGCTTACCAGGGGAGGTAATAGGCGAAGAGACCCAGTACTTC. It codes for CASSLPGEVIGEETQYF. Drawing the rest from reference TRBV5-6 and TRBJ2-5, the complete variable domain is DAGVTQSPTHLIKTRGQQVTLRCSPKSGHDTVSWYQQALGQGPQFIFQYYEEEERQRGNFPDRFSGHQFPNYSSELNVNALLLGDSALYLCASSLPGEVIGEETQYFGPGTRLLVL.

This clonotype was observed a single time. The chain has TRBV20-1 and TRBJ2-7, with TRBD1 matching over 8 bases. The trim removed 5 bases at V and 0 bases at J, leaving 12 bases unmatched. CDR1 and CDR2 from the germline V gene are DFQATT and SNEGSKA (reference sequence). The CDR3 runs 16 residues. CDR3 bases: TGCAGTGCTTCCCCGCGGACAGGGTTGACCTCCTACGAGCAGTACTTC. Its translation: CSASPRTGLTSYEQYF.

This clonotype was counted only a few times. The CDR3 protein is CSRIRVDEQFF. DNA for the CDR3: TGCAGCCGTATCAGGGTAGATGAGCAGTTCTTC. The chain couples TRBV20-1 to TRBJ2-5; TRBD1 is a possible D gene (5 bases). The end of the DNA fits TRBJ2-1 better, so the J call may be wrong. This CDR3 contains 11 residues. The germline CDR1 and CDR2 sequences are DFQATT and SNEGSKA (reference sequence).

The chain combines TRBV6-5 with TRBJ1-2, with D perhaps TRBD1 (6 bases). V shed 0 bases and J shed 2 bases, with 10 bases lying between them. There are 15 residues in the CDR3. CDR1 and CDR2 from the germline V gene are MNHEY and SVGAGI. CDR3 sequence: CASSYSNQGNYGYTF. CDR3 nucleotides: TGTGCCAGCAGTTACTCGAACCAGGGGAACTATGGCTACACCTTC.

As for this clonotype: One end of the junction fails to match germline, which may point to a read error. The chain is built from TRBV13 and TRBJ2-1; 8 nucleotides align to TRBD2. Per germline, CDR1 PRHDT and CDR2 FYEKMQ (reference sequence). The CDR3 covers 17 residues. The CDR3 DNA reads TGTGCCAGCAGCTATATTGGAGTAGCGGGGCCCTACAACGAGCAGTTCTTC. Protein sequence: CASSYIGVAGPYNEQFF.

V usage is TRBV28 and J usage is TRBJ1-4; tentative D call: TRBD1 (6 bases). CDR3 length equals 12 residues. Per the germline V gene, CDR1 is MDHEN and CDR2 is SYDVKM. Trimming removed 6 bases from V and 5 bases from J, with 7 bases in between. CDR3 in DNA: TGTGCCAGCAGACAGGGAAATGAAAAACTGTTTTTT. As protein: CASRQGNEKLFF.